The 23 T cell receptor beta chains given below trace back to one sample, sequenced in a study of cytomegalovirus exposure and HLA in healthy donors. The assay was immunoSEQ multiplex PCR, and TCRdb's table has in-frame clones only and misses some. The repertoire holds around 60,000 clones, with approximately 96% as singletons. The specimen sequenced was PBMCs. These receptors all come from a man aged 18 to 35 in good health and CMV-seropositive.

The V and J genes are TRBV29-1 and TRBJ1-1; the D is unclear. V was clipped by 7 bases and J by 0 bases, with 12 bases between them. CDR3 length equals 13 residues. Germline V gene lookup returns CDR1 SQVTM and CDR2 ANQGSEA. In DNA, the CDR3 is TGCAGCGGCATGACTTCAGTGAACACTGAAGCTTTCTTT. It yields the protein CSGMTSVNTEAFF.

This chain links TRBV27 with TRBJ2-5, with 14 bases identical to TRBD2. V lost 3 bases, J lost 7 bases, and 10 bases stayed unmatched. In germline, CDR1 is MNHEY, CDR2 SMNVEV (reference sequence). The CDR3 length is 17 residues. CDR3 DNA sequence: TGTGCCAGCAGTTTGCCTCCGGGACTAGCGGGAGATGTGACCCAGTACTTC. The encoded protein is CASSLPPGLAGDVTQYF.

V and J are TRBV10-3 and TRBJ2-3, with 12 bases that match TRBD2. The CDR3 contains 18 residues. With V trimmed by 0 bases and J by 0 bases, 4 bases remained unmatched. Germline V gene data show CDR1 as ENHRY and CDR2 as SYGVKD. For the CDR3, the DNA is TGTGCCATCAGTGAGTCGAGGGGACTAGCGGGCAGCACAGATACGCAGTATTTT. Its protein product is CAISESRGLAGSTDTQYF.

The rearrangement links TRBV11-3 to TRBJ2-7, with TRBD1 matching over 8 bases. The V gene end was trimmed by 2 bases and the J gene end by 4 bases; junction bases not matched to a gene: 10. CDR3 length: 16 amino acids. Germline V gene lookup returns CDR1 SGHNT and CDR2 YENEEA. In nucleotides, the CDR3 is TGTGCCAGCAGCTTACGACCACCGGGACAGGCTTACGAGCAGTACTTC. This codes for CASSLRPPGQAYEQYF. The full variable domain, completed using reference TRBV11-3 and TRBJ2-7, is EAGVVQSPRYKIIEKKQPVAFWCNPISGHNTLYWYLQNLGQGPELLIRYENEEAVDDSQLPKDRFSAERLKGVDSTLKIQPAELGDSAVYLCASSLRPPGQAYEQYFGPGTRLTVT.

The chain uses TRBV28 and TRBJ2-1, with D hard to call. Trimming removed 1 base from V and 2 bases from J, with 15 bases in between. From germline, CDR1 is MDHEN and CDR2 SYDVKM. The CDR3 runs to 17 residues. CDR3 nucleotide sequence: TGTGCCAGCAGTTTATTAGCCTTTCGGCAGACCTACAATGAGCAGTTCTTC. Protein product: CASSLLAFRQTYNEQFF. Using reference TRBV28 and TRBJ2-1 for the parts outside the CDR3, the full variable domain is DVKVTQSSRYLVKRTGEKVFLECVQDMDHENMFWYRQDPGLGLRLIYFSYDVKMKEKGDIPEGYSVSREKKERFSLILESASTNQTSMYLCASSLLAFRQTYNEQFFGPGTRLTVL.

CDR3 sequence: CASSFSGADTDTQYF. In DNA, the CDR3 is TGCGCCAGCAGCTTTAGCGGGGCGGACACAGATACGCAGTATTTT. V usage is TRBV5-1 and J usage is TRBJ2-3, with TRBD2 identical over 8 bases. The V gene's germline CDR1 is SGHRS and CDR2 YFSETQ. V lost 2 bases and J lost 2; bases outside the gene matches: 4. There are 15 residues in the CDR3.

The rearrangement links TRBV10-3 to TRBJ2-7, with D possibly matching TRBD1 (6 bases). The CDR3 has 14 amino acids. CDR1 and CDR2 from the germline V gene are ENHRY and SYGVKD. The V end lost 6 bases, the J end lost 0 bases, and 12 bases lay between the germline ends. DNA of the CDR3: TGTGCCATCAGCAGGGGCTCAAGCTCCTACGAGCAGTACTTC. Protein product: CAISRGSSSYEQYF.

The V gene is TRBV7-9, the J gene TRBJ1-2; 8 nucleotides match TRBD1. V was pared by 4 bases and J by 1 base, with 5 bases of the junction left unmatched. CDR1 and CDR2 from the germline V gene are SEHNR and FQNEAQ (reference sequence). CDR3 length: 15 amino acids. For the CDR3, the DNA is TGTGCCAGCAGCTCCGGGACAGGTCTTAACTATGGCTACACCTTC. Protein: CASSSGTGLNYGYTF.

V gene TRBV2 combines with J gene TRBJ2-1; TRBD2 aligns across 13 bases. The CDR3 totals 17 residues. Germline V CDR1 and CDR2: SNHLY, FYNNEI. After removal of 0 bases from V and 7 bases from J, the junction contained 6 bases not matched to a gene. The CDR3 region is CASSEAKLAGGWNEQFF. CDR3 DNA: TGTGCCAGCAGTGAAGCCAAACTAGCGGGAGGGTGGAATGAGCAGTTCTTC.

This sequence joins TRBV2 and TRBJ2-1, with 7 bases fitting TRBD1. This CDR3 is built from 14 residues. V lost 8 bases to trimming and J lost 0 bases; unmatched junction nucleotides: 4. The V gene's germline CDR1 is SNHLY and CDR2 FYNNEI. CDR3 sequence: CASGQGDSYNEQFF. For the CDR3, the DNA is TGTGCCAGCGGCCAGGGGGACTCCTACAATGAGCAGTTCTTC. The full variable domain, rest sourced from reference TRBV2 and TRBJ2-1, is EPEVTQTPSHQVTQMGQEVILRCVPISNHLYFYWYRQILGQKVEFLVSFYNNEISEKSEIFDDQFSVERPDGSNFTLKIRSTKLEDSAMYFCASGQGDSYNEQFFGPGTRLTVL.

The count of this clone is one. The CDR3 DNA follows: TGCGCCAGCAGCCAAGATGATCCAGGGGGCCAAGAGACCCAGTACTTC. It specifies CASSQDDPGGQETQYF. The chain carries TRBV4-1 and TRBJ2-5, with 7 bases lining up with TRBD1. Trimming cost V 0 bases and J 1 base; bases outside gene matches: 5. This CDR3 has 16 residues. Germline V gene sequence: CDR1 MGHRA, CDR2 YSYEKL.

The chain is built from TRBV25-1 and TRBJ1-2; tentative D call: TRBD1 (5 bases). CDR1 MGHDK and CDR2 SYGVNS come from the germline V gene. V lost 2 bases and J lost 8, with 15 bases in between. This CDR3 has 14 amino acids. The CDR3 nucleotides read TGTGCCAGCAGTGAAGGAAGGGGCGCAGGGGGCTACACCTTC. It yields the protein CASSEGRGAGGYTF.

This chain connects TRBV14 to TRBJ2-7; 7 bases are a match to TRBD1. The CDR3 spans 16 residues. V lost 4 bases, J lost 2 bases, and 11 bases stayed unmatched. Germline V gene lookup returns CDR1 SGHDN and CDR2 FVKESK. The CDR3 DNA reads TGTGCCAGCAGCCCGACAGGGACCTCTTGGGCCTACGAGCAGTACTTC. Amino acids: CASSPTGTSWAYEQYF.

The chain is built from TRBV7-8 and TRBJ2-1; 7 nucleotides match TRBD2. Germline CDR1 SGHVS, CDR2 FQNEAQ. The CDR3 is 15 residues long. The V gene end was trimmed by 5 bases and the J gene end by 8 bases; junction bases not matched to a gene: 12. DNA of the CDR3: TGTGCCAGCAGCAAGCGGGACTTCCCTACCGATGAGCAGTTCTTC. This encodes CASSKRDFPTDEQFF.

The chain is built from TRBV7-6 and TRBJ2-1; D uncertain. The CDR3 spans 15 residues. Germline lookup yields CDR1 SGHVS and CDR2 FNYEAQ. V lost 3 bases and J 1 base, leaving 10 bases between the germline ends. The CDR3 region is CASSFYAESYNEQFF. The CDR3 nucleotides are TGTGCCAGCAGCTTTTACGCGGAATCCTACAATGAGCAGTTCTTC.

The chain carries TRBV9 and TRBJ2-3, with D perhaps TRBD1 (6 bases). The germline V gene encodes CDR1 SGDLS and CDR2 YYNGEE. The CDR3 contains 20 residues. Deletions cut 0 bases from V and 1 base from J, with 24 bases between. The CDR3 sequence is CASSVAQGFSGSFGTDTQYF. DNA for the CDR3: TGTGCCAGCAGCGTAGCCCAGGGGTTCTCCGGGTCATTCGGCACAGATACGCAGTATTTT. Full variable domain (outside the CDR3, taken from reference TRBV9 and TRBJ2-3): DSGVTQTPKHLITATGQRVTLRCSPRSGDLSVYWYQQSLDQGLQFLIQYYNGEERAKGNILERFSAQQFPDLHSELNLSSLELGDSALYFCASSVAQGFSGSFGTDTQYFGPGTRLTVL.

The chain recombines TRBV4-2 with TRBJ1-6; 9 nucleotides line up with TRBD1. Germline-derived CDR1 and CDR2 are LGHNA and YNFKEQ. J gave up 6 bases and V 4 bases, and 10 bases lay outside the gene matches. The CDR3 runs 17 residues. CDR3 residues: CASSLPSGTGRNSPLHF. CDR3 nucleotides: TGTGCCAGCAGCCTCCCTTCCGGGACAGGGCGTAATTCACCCCTCCACTTT.

The CDR3 region is CASSPRQGSSYEQYF. DNA of the CDR3: TGTGCCAGCTCACCCCGACAGGGAAGCTCCTACGAGCAGTACTTC. The rearrangement uses TRBV18 and TRBJ2-7; 7 bases agree with TRBD1. The CDR3 length is 15 residues. Germline CDR1 KGHSH, CDR2 LQKENI. V lost 3 bases, J lost 0 bases, and 5 bases stayed unmatched. The variable domain in full, with the rest retrieved from reference TRBV18 and TRBJ2-7, is NAGVMQNPRHLVRRRGQEARLRCSPMKGHSHVYWYRQLPEEGLKFMVYLQKENIIDESGMPKERFSAEFPKEGPSILRIQQVVRGDSAAYFCASSPRQGSSYEQYFGPGTRLTVT.

Worth noting for this clone: Relative to the germline gene, one junction end is altered; a read error may explain this. V is TRBV29-1 and J is TRBJ2-1, with D perhaps matching TRBD1 or TRBD2 (6 bases each). CDR3 length: 15 residues. Germline V gene lookup returns CDR1 SQVTM and CDR2 ANQGSEA. In DNA, the CDR3 is TGCAGCGTCGAAGGGGGGCGACAGGCAGACAATGAGCAGTTCTTC. Protein product: CSVEGGRQADNEQFF.

The chain carries TRBV10-3 and TRBJ1-2; D uncertain. The length of the CDR3 is 18 residues. Germline V gene sequence: CDR1 ENHRY, CDR2 SYGVKD. The V gene lost 0 bases and the J gene lost 2 bases, with 19 bases spanning the gap. The CDR3 DNA reads as TGTGCCATCAGTGAGTCGATAGTCCGGAGCGGACGAAACTATGGCTACACCTTC. This encodes CAISESIVRSGRNYGYTF.

The chain carries TRBV4-3 and TRBJ1-1; a possible D gene is TRBD1 (5 bases). This CDR3 has 15 residues. The germline V gene has CDR1 LGHNA and CDR2 YSLEER. V lost 0 bases and J lost 5, with 13 bases in between. DNA for the CDR3: TGCGCCAGCAGCCAAGATCGGAGGGGTTCGACTGAAGCTTTCTTT. It translates to CASSQDRRGSTEAFF.

The chain links TRBV6-5 to TRBJ1-5; 9 bases agree with TRBD1. The length of the CDR3 is 14 residues. CDR1 is MNHEY and CDR2 is SVGAGI in the germline V gene. Germline trimming cut 5 bases from V and 5 bases from J; bases unmatched to any gene: 4. This CDR3 reads CASSPGQGYQPQHF. The CDR3, as DNA: TGTGCCAGCAGTCCGGGACAGGGCTATCAGCCCCAGCATTTT.

V gene TRBV11-2 combines with J gene TRBJ2-1, with 8 bases aligning to TRBD2. The germline V gene has CDR1 SGHAT and CDR2 FQNNGV. The V gene end was trimmed by 5 bases and the J gene end by 5 bases; junction bases not matched to a gene: 14. The CDR3 sequence is 17 residues long. The CDR3 reads CASSPLTAGDWDNEQFF. The CDR3 coding sequence is TGTGCCAGCAGCCCCCTCACAGCGGGAGATTGGGACAATGAGCAGTTCTTC.